This T cell receptor beta chain was captured by sequencing in a study of T-cell memory formation after mild COVID-19. The wider study: TCR clusters were largely donor specific.

With regard to this clonotype: Antigen: not known.

Study-wide findings and caveats: The authors left the SARS-CoV-2 specificity of second-wave clones peaking on day 37 unconfirmed.

TCRdb reanalysed the 5' RACE reads using MiXCR and keeps one entry per CDR3 protein. The table shows a few hundred thousand distinct CDR3 sequences, with roughly 16% occurring only once. Sequencing input: PBMCs or a T cell subset sorted from them (not recorded which). The TCR was taken from a man aged 18 to 29 who had mild COVID-19 (a few samples of this study predate the infection). Cell type and time point are not known.

The DNA for the CDR3 is TGTGCCAGCACCCGGGACACGGAAAATCAGCCCCAGCATTTT. Residues: CASTRDTENQPQHF. V and J are TRBV6-2 or TRBV6-3 and TRBJ1-5; D is possibly TRBD1 (6 bases). This CDR3 is built from 14 residues. With 7 bases removed from V and 4 bases from J, the gap between germline ends came to 14 bases. Germline V gene data show CDR1 as MNHEY and CDR2 as SVGEGT.